The entry below describes one T cell receptor (beta chain). Participants were placed into cohorts based on the clinical history they reported. The sample belongs to a study of blood T cell repertoires in COVID-19. The wider study: T cells, B-cell-depleted T cells, or PBMCs provided the cDNA or gDNA that served as material.

TCRdb's copy holds only in-frame clones and misses some; the assay was immunoSEQ multiplex PCR. The sample holds about 310,000 clones; 90% are singletons and the top ten take approximately 4.3%. Germline V CDR1 and CDR2: KGHSH, LQKENI. The germline V and J ends were trimmed by 3 bases and 4 bases, with 13 bases remaining between them. The CDR3 has 14 residues. Material for sequencing was PBMCs or T cells enriched from blood (not recorded which). The receptor was derived from a woman younger than 35 with acute COVID-19. This chain links TRBV18 with TRBJ2-7; tentatively, D is TRBD1 (6 bases). CDR3 coding DNA: TGTGCCAGCTCACCTGGGGGCGCGCCTTACGAGCAGTACTTC. Translating gives CASSPGGAPYEQYF.